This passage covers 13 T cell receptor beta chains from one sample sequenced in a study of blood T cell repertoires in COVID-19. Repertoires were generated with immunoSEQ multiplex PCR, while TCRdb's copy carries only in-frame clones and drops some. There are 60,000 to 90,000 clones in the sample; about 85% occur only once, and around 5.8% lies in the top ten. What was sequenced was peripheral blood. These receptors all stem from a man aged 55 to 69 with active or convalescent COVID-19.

In DNA, the CDR3 is TGTGCCAGCAGTTACGGACTAGCGGTACAAGAGACCCAGTACTTC. As protein: CASSYGLAVQETQYF. The chain combines TRBV6-5 with TRBJ2-5; the match to TRBD2 covers 10 bases. V was clipped by 2 bases and J by 2 bases; unmatched bases: 2. Germline CDR1 is MNHEY and CDR2 is SVGAGI. The CDR3 is 15 residues long.

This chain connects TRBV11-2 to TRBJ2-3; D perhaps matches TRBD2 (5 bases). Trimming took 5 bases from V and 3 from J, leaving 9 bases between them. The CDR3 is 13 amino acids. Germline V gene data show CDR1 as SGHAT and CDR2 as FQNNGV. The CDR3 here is CASSRGYTDTQYF. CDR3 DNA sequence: TGTGCCAGCAGCCGAGGGTATACAGATACGCAGTATTTT.

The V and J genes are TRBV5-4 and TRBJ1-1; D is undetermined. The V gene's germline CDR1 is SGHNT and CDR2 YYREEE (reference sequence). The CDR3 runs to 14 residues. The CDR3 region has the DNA TGTGCTATCAGAAGCGGATCGGAGAACACTGAAGCTTTCTTT. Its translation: CAIRSGSENTEAFF.

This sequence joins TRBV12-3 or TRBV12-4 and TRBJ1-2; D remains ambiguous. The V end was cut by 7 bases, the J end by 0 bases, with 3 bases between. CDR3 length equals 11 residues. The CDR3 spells CASTANYGYTF. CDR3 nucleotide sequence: TGTGCCAGCACAGCTAACTATGGCTACACCTTC.

The CDR3 region has the DNA TGTGCCAGCAGTTACCCGGCCGGGGAGCTGTTTTTT. Amino acid sequence: CASSYPAGELFF. This chain joins TRBV25-1 and TRBJ2-2; D is ambiguous. V lost 5 bases and J lost 6, with 7 bases in between. The CDR3 runs to 12 residues. Germline V gene lookup returns CDR1 MGHDK and CDR2 SYGVNS.

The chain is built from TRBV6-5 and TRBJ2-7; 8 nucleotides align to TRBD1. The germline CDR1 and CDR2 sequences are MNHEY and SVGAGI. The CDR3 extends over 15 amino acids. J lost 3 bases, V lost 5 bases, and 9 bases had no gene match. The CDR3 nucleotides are TGTGCCAGCAGTCCCTCAGGGGGCGTTTACTACGAGCAGTACTTC. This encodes CASSPSGGVYYEQYF.

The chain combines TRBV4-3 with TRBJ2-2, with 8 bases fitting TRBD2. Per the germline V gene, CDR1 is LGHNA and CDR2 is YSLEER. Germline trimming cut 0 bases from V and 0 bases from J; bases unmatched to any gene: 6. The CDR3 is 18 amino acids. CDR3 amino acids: CASSQDRGGAANTGELFF. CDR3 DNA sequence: TGCGCCAGCAGCCAAGATCGGGGGGGCGCCGCGAACACCGGGGAGCTGTTTTTT.

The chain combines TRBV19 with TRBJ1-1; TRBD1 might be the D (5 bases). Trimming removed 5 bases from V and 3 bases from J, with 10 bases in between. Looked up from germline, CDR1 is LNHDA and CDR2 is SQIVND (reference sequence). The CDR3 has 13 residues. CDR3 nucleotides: TGTGCCAGTAGTGAGGCAGGGTACACTGAAGCTTTCTTT. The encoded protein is CASSEAGYTEAFF.

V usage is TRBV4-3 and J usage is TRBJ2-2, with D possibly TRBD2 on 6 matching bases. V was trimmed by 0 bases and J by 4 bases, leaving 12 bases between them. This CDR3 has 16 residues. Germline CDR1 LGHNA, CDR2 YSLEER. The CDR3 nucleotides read TGCGCCAGCAGCCAAGATTTTGTGGAGGGCACCGGGGAGCTGTTTTTT. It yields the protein CASSQDFVEGTGELFF.

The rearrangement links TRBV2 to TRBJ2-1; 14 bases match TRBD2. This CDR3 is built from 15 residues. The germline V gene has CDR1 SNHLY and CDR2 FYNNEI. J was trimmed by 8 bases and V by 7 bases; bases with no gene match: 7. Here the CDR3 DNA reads TGTGCCAGCACCGGACTAGCGGGGGGCAGGGATGAGCAGTTCTTC. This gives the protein CASTGLAGGRDEQFF.

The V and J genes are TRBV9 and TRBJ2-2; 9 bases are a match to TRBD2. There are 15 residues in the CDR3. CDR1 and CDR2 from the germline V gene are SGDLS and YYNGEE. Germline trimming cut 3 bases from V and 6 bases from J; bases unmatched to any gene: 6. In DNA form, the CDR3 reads TGTGCCAGCAGCGAGGGACTAGCACCTTCCGGGGAGCTGTTTTTT. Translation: CASSEGLAPSGELFF.

This chain's CDR3 is CASNASLANYGYTF. The CDR3 nucleotides read TGTGCCAGCAACGCCTCGCTAGCTAACTATGGCTACACCTTC. The chain is built from TRBV21-1 and TRBJ1-2. TRBV21-1 is recorded as a pseudogene. The CDR3 has 14 amino acids.

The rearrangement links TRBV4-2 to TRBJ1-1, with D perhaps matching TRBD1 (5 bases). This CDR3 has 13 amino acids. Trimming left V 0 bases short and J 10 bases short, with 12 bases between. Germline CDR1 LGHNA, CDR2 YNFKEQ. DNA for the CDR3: TGTGCCAGCAGCCAAGATCAGGGTTTGGGAGCTTTCTTT. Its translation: CASSQDQGLGAFF.